This TCR beta chain was observed in a study of blood T cell repertoires in COVID-19. Study at large: In each case, the material was cDNA or gDNA derived from T cells, B-cell-depleted T cells, or PBMCs.

The protocol was immunoSEQ multiplex PCR, while the TCRdb copy is restricted to in-frame clones and leaves out a portion. The sample carries more than 15,000 clones, approximately 78% recorded once. In germline, CDR1 is SGDLS, CDR2 YYNGEE. CDR3 length equals 14 residues. V lost 0 bases, J lost 0 bases, and 7 bases lay in between. This TCR was sampled from a man older than 75 with active or convalescent COVID-19. The genes are TRBV9 and TRBJ2-7, with a weak D call TRBD1 (5 bases). Sequencing was carried out using peripheral blood. The CDR3 sequence is CASSVEGVSYEQYF. The CDR3 DNA sequence: TGTGCCAGCAGCGTAGAAGGGGTCTCCTACGAGCAGTACTTC.